Following are 4 T cell receptor beta chains from one sample sequenced in a study of shared clonotypes between healthy human individuals. The data were produced by immunoSEQ multiplex PCR, yet TCRdb's version contains in-frame clones alone and is incomplete. The sample includes hundreds of thousands of clones, approximately 74% of them seen just once. Sequencing was carried out using memory CD4+ T cells sorted from blood. Sample subset: CD45RA-negative fraction. These receptors all come from a woman aged 25-40 years in good health.

The V gene is TRBV29-1, the J gene TRBJ1-4; D is unclear. CDR3 length: 12 amino acids. The germline V gene encodes CDR1 SQVTM and CDR2 ANQGSEA. Trimming removed 6 bases from V and 8 bases from J, with 13 bases in between. The CDR3 protein is CSVSYPEEKLFF. The CDR3 bases are TGCAGCGTCTCCTATCCTGAGGAAAAACTGTTTTTT. Full variable domain (rest looked up from reference TRBV29-1 and TRBJ1-4): SAVISQKPSRDICQRGTSLTIQCQVDSQVTMMFWYRQQPGQSLTLIATANQGSEATYESGFVIDKFPISRPNLTFSTLTVSNMSPEDSSIYLCSVSYPEEKLFFGSGTQLSVL.

CDR3 nucleotide sequence: TGTGCCAGCAGCTCCCCCGGGACAGTCTTCTATGGCTACACCTTC. Translation: CASSSPGTVFYGYTF. The chain combines TRBV28 with TRBJ1-2, with 7 bases fitting TRBD1. The junction had 11 bases not matched to a gene; V was cut back by 6 bases and J by 4 bases. Germline CDR1 MDHEN, CDR2 SYDVKM. The CDR3 length is 15 residues.

The chain joins TRBV11-2 to TRBJ1-2; D unclear. Deletions cut 2 bases from V and 0 bases from J, with 16 bases between. The germline CDR1 and CDR2 sequences are SGHAT and FQNNGV. The CDR3 covers 17 residues. The chain's CDR3 is CASSLTADWRANYGYTF. CDR3 DNA sequence: TGTGCCAGCAGCTTAACGGCAGATTGGAGAGCTAACTATGGCTACACCTTC.

The gene calls are TRBV10-1 and TRBJ2-6; no firm D call. The germline V and J ends were trimmed by 2 bases and 2 bases, with 4 bases remaining between them. This CDR3 region has 14 residues. Germline V CDR1 and CDR2: WNHNN, SYGVQD (reference sequence). DNA for the CDR3: TGCGCCAGCAGTGAGAGCACTGGGGCCAACGTCCTGACTTTC. Translating it yields CASSESTGANVLTF.